Listed below are T cell receptor beta chains from one sample, sequenced in a study of blood T cells in healthy people across ages. TCRdb re-called the 5' RACE reads with MiXCR, one entry per CDR3 protein. The data show hundreds of thousands of distinct CDR3 sequences, about 54% seen once. The sequenced material came from blood. The receptor set was obtained from a man in his 60s in good health. The conserved cysteine and the conserved F or W are not part of the CDR3 here. The D gene is left open where the match is weak. Only part of the rows carry a size: once, few, many, or a class if the clone is expanded.

TRBJ2-1 | TRBV4-1 | . | 14 | TRBD2 | ASSRVTGGPGNEQF
TRBJ1-6 | TRBV7-2 | . | 11 | . | ASSLGDSSPLH
TRBJ2-5 | TRBV2 | few | 11 | TRBD2 | ASRSGGAETQY
TRBJ1-2 | TRBV5-1 | . | 12 | . | ASSLMSGDYGYT
. | TRBV10-3 | . | 11 | TRBD1 | AIRTGGEETQY
TRBJ2-1 | TRBV5-1 | few | 16 | TRBD2 | ASSLGINGLADYNEQF
TRBJ1-1 | TRBV5-1 | . | 13 | TRBD1 | ASSLPGQGTSEAF
TRBJ2-7 | TRBV3-1 | . | 11 | . | ASRARTSYEQY
TRBJ2-5 | TRBV6-1 | . | 9 | . | ASSEGNTQY
TRBJ2-5 | TRBV18 | . | 13 | TRBD2 | ASSPVQRGQETQY
TRBJ2-7 | TRBV9 | . | 14 | . | ASSVGQEIPYNEQY
TRBJ2-5 | TRBV5-1 | . | 13 | . | ASSLPSDGWETQY
TRBJ2-3 | TRBV29-1 | . | 13 | . | SVEEWRSITDTQY
TRBJ2-1 | TRBV7-8 | once | 9 | . | ASSTQETQF
TRBJ1-2 | TRBV29-1 | . | 10 | . | SVGTQNYGYT
TRBJ2-1 | TRBV11-2 | . | 15 | TRBD2 | ASSLIHGTSGGAVQF
TRBJ1-5 | TRBV4-1 | . | 13 | TRBD1 | ASSQGQGRNQPQH
TRBJ2-5 | TRBV7-2 | . | 14 | TRBD2 | ASSPMGLAGMETQY
TRBJ1-6 | TRBV6-1 | . | 11 | . | ASIQAYNSPLH
TRBJ1-2 | TRBV10-3 | few | 12 | TRBD1 | AISPGQGANGYT
TRBJ2-7 | TRBV28 | . | 13 | TRBD2 | ASQTAQGGTYEQY
TRBJ2-4 | TRBV7-2 | . | 17 | TRBD2 | ASSPVVLAGALAKNTQY
TRBJ2-1 | TRBV27 | . | 12 | TRBD1 | ASSRTGVYNEQF
TRBJ1-2 | TRBV5-1 | . | 16 | . | ASRKNWGRTDTPYGYT